These 30 T cell receptor beta chains came from one sample sequenced in a study of control samples from healthy donors and cancer patients. TCRdb keeps only in-frame clones here, not all; method: immunoSEQ multiplex PCR. This sample yields around 180,000 clones, of which approximately 86% are seen a single time; nearly 5% belongs to the top ten. Sequenced material: blood. The origin of the receptors is a woman in her thirties in good health.

The chain carries TRBV15 and TRBJ2-2; TRBD2 aligns across 11 bases. CDR1 and CDR2 from the germline V gene are LNHNV and YYDKDF (reference sequence). The CDR3 extends over 16 amino acids. With V trimmed by 2 bases and J by 6 bases, 5 bases remained unmatched. The CDR3 DNA is TGTGCCACCAGCAGACCGGCACTAGCGGGAGCCGGGGAGCTGTTTTTT. Protein: CATSRPALAGAGELFF.

The chain links TRBV7-8 to TRBJ2-1; tentatively, D is TRBD1 (6 bases). The CDR3 spans 16 residues. CDR1 is SGHVS, CDR2 FQNEAQ, per germline. The V end lost 5 bases, the J end lost 0 bases, and 14 bases lay between the germline ends. For the CDR3, the DNA is TGTGCCAGCAGCCCGGGACATCTGAGCTCCTACAATGAGCAGTTCTTC. This gives the protein CASSPGHLSSYNEQFF.

This chain connects TRBV10-3 to TRBJ2-2, with 10 bases aligning to TRBD2. The CDR3 covers 15 residues. Germline lookup yields CDR1 ENHRY and CDR2 SYGVKD. Losses at the gene ends were 2 bases for V and 5 bases for J; bases not matched to a gene: 2. CDR3 DNA: TGTGCCATCAGTGAGCTAGCGGGAGATACCGGGGAGCTGTTTTTT. It encodes CAISELAGDTGELFF.

This rearrangement joins TRBV4-1 to TRBJ2-1; 10 nucleotides agree with TRBD2. The ends lost 4 bases at V and 9 bases at J; junction bases unmatched: 15. The germline V gene has CDR1 MGHRA and CDR2 YSYEKL. This CDR3 has 17 residues. The CDR3 reads CASSPYIISGGNGEQFF. In DNA form, the CDR3 reads TGCGCCAGCAGCCCTTACATTATTAGCGGGGGGAACGGTGAGCAGTTCTTC.

In its sample, this clone was seen once. The rearrangement uses TRBV11-3 and TRBJ2-5, with D unclear. Germline CDR1 is SGHNT and CDR2 is YENEEA. CDR3 length: 13 residues. Trimming removed 0 bases at V and 5 bases at J, with 7 bases between. CDR3 amino acids: CASSLDRLETQYF. The CDR3 DNA reads as TGTGCCAGCAGCTTAGATCGTTTGGAGACCCAGTACTTC.

The table lists this clone with a count of one. This chain links TRBV7-8 with TRBJ2-2; 8 bases match TRBD2. CDR3 length: 17 residues. Unmatched junction bases numbered 7, after V lost 3 bases and J lost 1 base. CDR1 is SGHVS and CDR2 is FQNEAQ in the germline V gene. The CDR3 reads CASSFGVSGMNTGELFF. The CDR3 coding sequence is TGTGCCAGCAGCTTTGGGGTTAGCGGGATGAACACCGGGGAGCTGTTTTTT.

The chain's CDR3 is CASRRDGTGELFF. CDR3 coding DNA: TGTGCCAGCAGAAGGGACGGCACCGGGGAGCTGTTTTTT. J is TRBJ2-2 and V is TRBV6-5, with D perhaps given as TRBD1 or TRBD2 (5 bases each). This CDR3 contains 13 residues. Germline V gene sequence: CDR1 MNHEY, CDR2 SVGAGI. V was trimmed by 6 bases and J by 4 bases, leaving 9 bases between them.

The chain is built from TRBV7-9 and TRBJ2-1, with D maybe TRBD2 (6 bases). Deletions cut 8 bases from V and 9 bases from J, with 20 bases between. The CDR3 is 14 amino acids. The germline CDR1 and CDR2 sequences are SEHNR and FQNEAQ (reference sequence). The CDR3 bases are TGTGCCAGCCAAAATTCGGGGGAAGGTATTGAGCAGTTCTTC. Protein product: CASQNSGEGIEQFF.

The chain couples TRBV19 to TRBJ2-4, with TRBD1 as a possible D gene (5 bases). Deletions cut 0 bases from V and 5 bases from J, with 8 bases between. The germline CDR1 and CDR2 sequences are LNHDA and SQIVND (reference sequence). This CDR3 region has 14 residues. Here the CDR3 DNA reads TGTGCCAGTAGTATAGAAGGGGCCCAAAACATTCAGTACTTC. Protein sequence: CASSIEGAQNIQYF.

The chain links TRBV28 to TRBJ1-4, with D unclear. Per the germline V gene, CDR1 is MDHEN and CDR2 is SYDVKM. V was cut by 6 bases and J by 2 bases, with 13 bases left in between. CDR3 length: 15 amino acids. CDR3 DNA: TGTGCCAGCAGCGCGCTCCGGGCCACTAATGAAAAACTGTTTTTT. Its translation is CASSALRATNEKLFF.

The chain couples TRBV28 to TRBJ1-5; 8 nucleotides line up with TRBD1. Germline trimming cut 7 bases from V and 6 bases from J; bases unmatched to any gene: 14. This CDR3 has 16 amino acids. Germline V CDR1 and CDR2: MDHEN, SYDVKM. In DNA form, the CDR3 reads TGTGCCAGCAATCGACAGGGGAAGGGTAGGGCTCAGCCCCAGCATTTT. This sequence encodes CASNRQGKGRAQPQHF.

The V call is TRBV7-2, the J call TRBJ2-7; D gene uncertain. The ends were cut back, 1 base at V and 6 bases at J, with 7 bases in the middle. CDR1 and CDR2 (germline): SGHTA, FQGNSA. This CDR3 comprises 12 residues. Here the CDR3 DNA reads TGTGCCAGCAGCTTAGGGGTCGGCGAGCAGTACTTC. Amino acids: CASSLGVGEQYF.

The CDR3 spells CASSSTGQDGYTF. CDR3 nucleotide sequence: TGTGCCAGCAGCTCGACAGGGCAGGACGGCTACACCTTC. The rearrangement joins TRBV11-2 to TRBJ1-2; 7 bases line up with TRBD1. Germline V gene lookup returns CDR1 SGHAT and CDR2 FQNNGV. The CDR3 has 13 amino acids. After removal of 4 bases from V and 8 bases from J, the junction contained 7 bases not matched to a gene.

This chain uses TRBV7-2 with TRBJ2-7, with 12 positions matching TRBD2. CDR3 length: 18 residues. Looked up from germline, CDR1 is SGHTA and CDR2 is FQGNSA. The junction had 12 bases not matched to a gene; V was cut back by 0 bases and J by 6 bases. CDR3 DNA: TGTGCCAGCAGCTTAGCGCCTGCGACTAGCGGGAGCACATTCGAGCAGTACTTC. Protein product: CASSLAPATSGSTFEQYF.

The J gene is TRBJ1-4, the V gene TRBV19; D possibly corresponds to TRBD1 (5 bases). The CDR3 is made up of 15 amino acids. The germline V gene has CDR1 LNHDA and CDR2 SQIVND (reference sequence). V lost 3 bases and J 5 bases, leaving 13 bases between the germline ends. CDR3 in amino acids: CASSIGDAANEKLFF. The CDR3 region has the DNA TGTGCCAGTAGTATTGGGGACGCGGCGAATGAAAAACTGTTTTTT.

This chain joins TRBV6-5 and TRBJ2-2, with D possibly TRBD1 on 6 matching bases. Germline V CDR1 and CDR2: MNHEY, SVGAGI. V dropped 2 bases and J dropped 0 bases, with 10 bases sitting between them. This CDR3 region has 16 residues. CDR3 sequence (DNA): TGTGCCAGCAGTTACAGCGCAGGGGCGAACACCGGGGAGCTGTTTTTT. It codes for CASSYSAGANTGELFF.

V is TRBV19 and J is TRBJ2-7; D is tentatively TRBD1 or TRBD2 (5 bases each). This CDR3 contains 15 residues. V lost 4 bases, J lost 3 bases, and 16 bases lay in between. Per the germline V gene, CDR1 is LNHDA and CDR2 is SQIVND (reference sequence). CDR3 nucleotide sequence: TGTGCCAGTAGTAGTAACCGGGACCCTATCTACGAGCAGTACTTC. Encoded protein: CASSSNRDPIYEQYF.

The V and J genes are TRBV7-2 and TRBJ1-6; D unclear. Germline loops: CDR1 SGHTA, CDR2 FQGNSA. The CDR3 is made up of 11 amino acids. V lost 2 bases, J lost 14 bases, and 7 bases lay in between. The CDR3 DNA is TGTGCCAGCAGCTTAAGTCAGGCCCTCCACTTT. Translated, it gives CASSLSQALHF.

V gene TRBV4-1 combines with J gene TRBJ1-3; 7 positions match TRBD1. V trimming: 3 bases; J trimming: 3 bases; junction bases outside the gene matches: 2. The germline CDR1 and CDR2 sequences are MGHRA and YSYEKL. This CDR3 spans 14 amino acids. The CDR3 DNA sequence: TGCGCCAGCAGCCAGACAGGGTTTGGAAACACCATATATTTT. Its protein is CASSQTGFGNTIYF.

V is TRBV27 and J is TRBJ1-1; a weak D match, TRBD1 (5 bases). V gave up 5 bases and J gave up 5 bases, with 18 bases separating them. Germline V CDR1 and CDR2: MNHEY, SMNVEV (reference sequence). CDR3 length equals 15 residues. As DNA, the CDR3 is TGTGCCAGCAGTGAAAGGGCCAGGGCGAATACTGAAGCTTTCTTT. Its protein product is CASSERARANTEAFF.

This sequence joins TRBV10-1 and TRBJ2-7; D is undetermined. V was clipped by 11 bases and J by 3 bases, with 11 bases between them. CDR1 is WNHNN, CDR2 SYGVQD, per germline (reference sequence). This CDR3 is 11 amino acids long. CDR3 sequence (DNA): TGCGCCCCCGAAGGGTTCTACGAGCAGTACGTC. Residues: CAPEGFYEQYV.

Only a few counts were recorded for this clone. The chain employs TRBV5-4 and TRBJ2-7; D is undetermined. Deletions cut 4 bases from V and 2 bases from J, with 19 bases between. The germline V gene encodes CDR1 SGHNT and CDR2 YYREEE (reference sequence). This CDR3 is built from 16 residues. The CDR3 loop reads CASSKDGHPNTYEQYV. In nucleotides, the CDR3 is TGTGCCAGCAGCAAGGACGGTCATCCGAATACCTACGAGCAGTACGTC.

This chain joins TRBV11-2 and TRBJ2-5; the D gene could be TRBD1 or TRBD2 (6 bases each). The CDR3 is 13 residues long. The germline gives CDR1 SGHAT, CDR2 FQNNGV. Trimming left V 6 bases short and J 5 bases short, with 13 bases between. Here the CDR3 reads CASRIGGRETQYF. CDR3 DNA: TGTGCCAGCAGGATAGGGGGGCGGGAGACCCAGTACTTC.

This rearrangement joins TRBV25-1 to TRBJ2-3; D is ambiguous. V lost 6 bases and J 2 bases, leaving 9 bases between the germline ends. The V gene's germline CDR1 is MGHDK and CDR2 SYGVNS. This CDR3 spans 13 amino acids. The CDR3 DNA reads TGTGCCAGCAGGGTACTTTTCACAGATACGCAGTATTTT. It is translated as CASRVLFTDTQYF. Based on the CDR3 plus reference TRBV25-1 and TRBJ2-3, the full variable domain is EADIYQTPRYLVIGTGKKITLECSQTMGHDKMYWYQQDPGMELHLIHYSYGVNSTEKGDLSSESTVSRIRTEHFPLTLESARPSHTSQYLCASRVLFTDTQYFGPGTRLTVL.

The chain links TRBV2 to TRBJ1-2, with 7 bases lining up with TRBD1. The CDR3 sequence is 18 residues long. The V segment lost 5 bases and the J segment 0 bases; nucleotides outside the gene matches: 15. CDR1 SNHLY and CDR2 FYNNEI come from the germline V gene. Written as DNA, the CDR3 is TGTGCCAGCAGTACAACTTACAGGGGCCCCAATCCTAACTATGGCTACACCTTC. It yields the protein CASSTTYRGPNPNYGYTF.

This clone occurred once. One end of the junction does not line up with germline, which may come from a read error. The rearrangement uses TRBV7-7 and TRBJ2-1; tentatively, D is TRBD2 (5 bases). CDR1 and CDR2 from the germline V gene are SSHAT and FNYEAQ (reference sequence). The CDR3 totals 16 residues. The CDR3 DNA follows: TGTGCTAGCAGCTTAGCCAAGGACTCGGACTACAATGAGCAGTTCTTC. It translates to CASSLAKDSDYNEQFF. Together with reference TRBV7-7 and TRBJ2-1, the CDR3 gives the full variable domain: GAGVSQSPRYKVTKRGQDVTLRCDPISSHATLYWYQQALGQGPEFLTYFNYEAQPDKSGLPSDRFSAERPEGSISTLTIQRTEQRDSAMYRCASSLAKDSDYNEQFFGPGTRLTVL.

The chain uses TRBV19 and TRBJ1-5, with 9 bases lining up with TRBD1. The CDR3 consists of 16 residues. The junction had 8 bases not matched to a gene; V was cut back by 5 bases and J by 3 bases. The germline V gene has CDR1 LNHDA and CDR2 SQIVND (reference sequence). CDR3 sequence (DNA): TGTGCCAGTAGTGTCGGGACAGGGTTAAACAATCAGCCCCAGCATTTT. Protein sequence: CASSVGTGLNNQPQHF. The full variable domain, completed using reference TRBV19 and TRBJ1-5, is DGGITQSPKYLFRKEGQNVTLSCEQNLNHDAMYWYRQDPGQGLRLIYYSQIVNDFQKGDIAEGYSVSREKKESFPLTVTSAQKNPTAFYLCASSVGTGLNNQPQHFGDGTRLSIL.

The chain has TRBV6-5 and TRBJ1-2; D gene unclear. The CDR3 spans 12 residues. The germline CDR1 and CDR2 sequences are MNHEY and SVGAGI. Trimming took 8 bases from V and 4 from J, leaving 11 bases between them. The CDR3 nucleotides read TGTGCCAGCCTTGCCGGGGTCTATGGCTACACCTTC. This gives the protein CASLAGVYGYTF.

CDR3 sequence (DNA): TGTGCCAGCAGCTTAAGTCGTAGGGCTGGGGCCAACGTCCTGACTTTC. Its protein product is CASSLSRRAGANVLTF. This sequence joins TRBV11-1 and TRBJ2-6; D is ambiguous. The CDR3 contains 16 residues. Trimming pared 2 bases from V and 2 bases from J, leaving 10 bases between. CDR1 is SGHAT and CDR2 is FQDESV in the germline V gene (reference sequence).

V and J are TRBV28 and TRBJ2-5, with 8 bases identical to TRBD1. CDR1 MDHEN and CDR2 SYDVKM come from the germline V gene. V trimming: 6 bases; J trimming: 1 base; junction bases outside the gene matches: 4. This CDR3 is built from 14 residues. CDR3 in DNA: TGTGCCAGCAGGCTGGACAGGGTCCAAGAGACCCAGTACTTC. Amino acids: CASRLDRVQETQYF.